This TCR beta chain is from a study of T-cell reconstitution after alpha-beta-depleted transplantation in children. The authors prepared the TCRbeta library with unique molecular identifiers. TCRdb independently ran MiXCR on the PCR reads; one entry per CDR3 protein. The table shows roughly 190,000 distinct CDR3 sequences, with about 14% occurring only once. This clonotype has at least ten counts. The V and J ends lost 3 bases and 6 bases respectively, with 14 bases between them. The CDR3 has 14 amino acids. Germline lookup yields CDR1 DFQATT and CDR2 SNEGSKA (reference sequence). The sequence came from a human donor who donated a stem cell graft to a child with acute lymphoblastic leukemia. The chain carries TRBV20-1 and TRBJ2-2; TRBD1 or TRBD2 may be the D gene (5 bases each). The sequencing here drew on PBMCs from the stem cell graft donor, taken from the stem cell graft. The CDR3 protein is CSASPPGRPGELFF. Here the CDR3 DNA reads TGCAGTGCTAGTCCCCCGGGGCGACCCGGGGAGCTGTTTTTT.